This T cell receptor beta chain stems from a study of T cell responses to AZD1222 COVID-19 vaccine. Study details: Whether given at about 4 or about 12 weeks, second doses were pooled.

Assay: immunoSEQ multiplex PCR; the TCRdb copy retains only in-frame clones and omits some. This sample has around 140,000 clones, with roughly 93% found just once. Comments on this clone: Its antigen is currently unknown.

Germline CDR1 is MDHEN and CDR2 is SYDVKM. The ends lost 3 bases at V and 4 bases at J; junction bases unmatched: 6. The CDR3 sequence is 15 residues long. Study results and limitations: Possibly, clonal diversity was underestimated; donors were largely white British and included more females. CD4 TCRs associated with vaccination spanned spike, dominating at 160-218 and 743-854.

The clonotype comes from an adult in good health. Sample: peripheral blood, taken on day 0 of AZD1222 vaccination. The rearrangement joins TRBV28 to TRBJ2-7; TRBD2 aligns across 10 bases. DNA for the CDR3: TGTGCCAGCAGTTTTCTTGGGACTAGCGCATACGAGCAGTACTTC. As protein: CASSFLGTSAYEQYF.